The T cell receptor beta chain under discussion was sequenced for a study of regulatory T cells in long-lasting Graves disease (dated by TCRdb to 2020 to 2022). Notes on the research overall: Newly diagnosed Graves' disease patients had taken antithyroid drugs for less than 3 months. Peripheral blood TCR sequencing and RNA sequencing compared persistent Graves' disease patients with newly diagnosed Graves' disease patients. The study was registered as a clinical trial and conducted in China. A total of roughly 33 samples underwent TCR sequencing: about 13 from persistent and around 20 from newly diagnosed Graves' disease patients.

As concerns this clonotype: This clone's antigen is unknown. A clone one base away is much larger, so this may be a read error.

From a lookup of the germline V gene, CDR1 and CDR2 are MDHEN and SYDVKM. Counted from cysteine to phenylalanine, this CDR3 has 16 amino acids. The CDR3 DNA has 48 bases and is translated from base 1. Overall results and qualifications from the work: Persistent disease showed preferential use of TRBV28, TRBJ1-2 and TRBJ2-5, whereas newly diagnosed disease favored TRBV20-1 and TRBJ2-1. Persistent patients shared more public clonotypes among themselves (more than 2,500) than newly diagnosed patients did (approximately 970). The study examined only peripheral blood because the primary lesion, thyroid tissue, could not be accessed. Sequencing and analysis were limited to the TCR beta chain. The authors acknowledged the small sample size as a limitation that may reduce accuracy. Lower TCR Shannon entropy and fewer highly expanded clones were observed in persistent Graves' disease patients than in newly diagnosed patients, which suggested clonal expansion.

Sample time point, as interpreted from the label and publication: newly diagnosed GD, antithyroid drugs for less than 3 months. RNA was extracted from PBMCs in TRIzol for both TCR sequencing and RNA sequencing. The diagnosis of Graves' disease was made according to American Thyroid Association guidelines. Patients for the study were recruited at an endocrinology department in Xi'an, China. Each patient gave approximately 8.8 milliliters of peripheral blood, collected in an EDTA anticoagulant tube. Ficoll Paque Plus density gradient separation was used to isolate PBMCs, and no further T cell sorting was performed. An Agilent 2100 Bioanalyzer and agarose gel were used to check RNA quality, and a NanoDrop 2000 was used to measure RNA concentration. Preparation of the library involved multiplex PCR. The instrument was an Illumina HiSeq 4000. TCR beta libraries were built with iRepertoire HTBI primers and Arm-PCR amplification of CDR3 regions. Before sequencing, the PCR products went through gel purification. The study's processing was this. Across samples, 60 to 80 TRBV and 15 or so TRBJ segments were identified and used for gene usage analysis of CDR3 amino acid clonotypes. COPE and FqMerger were used to merge filtered high-quality paired reads into contigs. BLAST was used to align contigs to the IMGT TRBV, TRBD and TRBJ reference genes, and CDR3 was defined following IMGT. Clonotypes above 0.1% frequency were classified as highly expanded clones. Shannon entropy served as the measure of repertoire diversity, while the Gini coefficient captured V-J evenness. Public clonotypes were defined as clonotypes shared by more than one individual. In TCRdb, the public reads were trimmed at Q25 with fastp and aligned with MiXCR, with productive beta chains retained. Entries are consolidated by CDR3 protein sequence, retaining the most common genes and DNA. These V and J calls originate from TCRdb's pipeline instead of the authors' own analysis. The sample records 400,000 to 550,000 distinct CDR3 sequences, roughly 15% of which are singletons. The leading ten clones occupy 23% of the sample.

The sample was also reused in another study, on T cells in Graves' hyperthyroidism and ophthalmopathy. From the second report: Graves' hyperthyroidism was defined as stable when no progression to ophthalmopathy occurred over 18 months of follow-up. Hyperthyroidism patients were newly diagnosed, with disease duration under 2 months, and aged 18 to 65 years. The study excluded patients with uncontrolled infections, other autoimmune diseases, pregnancy or lactation. Diagnoses were established on the basis of clinical symptoms, serum thyroxine and TRAb, thyroid ultrasound, and orbital computed tomography. A first-round RT-PCR of the TCR CDR3 used the HTBI primer set with the Qiagen OneStep RT-PCR kit. Blood samples also contained most of the expanded thyroid clonotypes (frequency above 0.001), which suggests that blood repertoires may reflect thyroid immune responses. A model built on a 13 V-J signature distinguished ophthalmopathy from stable hyperthyroidism, reaching 85% to 90% sensitivity and about 81% specificity in cross-validation and 80%/75% in testing. In validation, progression to ophthalmopathy was predicted by the model with roughly 69% sensitivity and 72.22% specificity, a median of around 6.5 months before onset. To identify TCR V-J signatures that set the groups apart, the researchers used a discovery cohort of about a hundred patients, made up of 40 to 45 with Graves' ophthalmopathy and some 60 with stable Graves' hyperthyroidism. Prospective prediction of ophthalmopathy was tested in an independent validation cohort of 18 to 20 hyperthyroidism patients and approximately 17 patients who later progressed to ophthalmopathy. The 100 discovery patients were randomly divided into training and test sets at a 7:3 ratio. In about six Graves' hyperthyroidism patients, the study also compared T-cell repertoires from thyroid tissue with T-cell repertoires from blood. Once sampling was done, hyperthyroidism patients were given methimazole at a starting dose of 30 mg daily, whereas ophthalmopathy patients were given high-dose intravenous methylprednisolone. A second multiplex PCR round built the libraries, followed by size selection and purification. The libraries were sequenced on an Illumina HiSeq2000 using paired-end 100 bp reads. SOAPnuke was used to process the raw data, with reads discarded if the reads contained adapters or uncalled bases, had a mean Phred below 15, or lacked an exact constant-primer or identifier match. High-quality paired reads were merged using COPE v1.2.5, and each unique nucleotide sequence was defined as a clonotype. MiTCR v1.1 was used to align the clonotypes against IMGT TRBV, TRBD and TRBJ reference segments. The analysis included only V-J combinations with a frequency above 0.0001, which together covered 99% to 99.2% of the repertoires. A TCS score was defined as the ratio of F50 (clonal expansion) to E x V (chaos), with BLOSUM62-based TCRdist applied between CDR3 peptides within each V-J. Welch's t-statistics and random forest reduced approximately 520 V-J features to roughly 13, which were used in a naive Bayes classifier (R e1071). Sample size was not statistically predetermined, and investigators were not blinded to group allocation. TCR Vbeta CDR3 sequencing of around 130 peripheral blood samples (over 40 ophthalmopathy, 75 to 85 hyperthyroidism and approximately 17 progressor patients) is reported in the paper.

The specimen was peripheral blood mononuclear cells (PBMCs), collected at new diagnosis, from a patient treated with antithyroid drugs. The TCR was taken from a woman younger than 35 with Graves disease. Donor details come from another sample of the same person, matched by shared clones. Here the chain combines TRBV28 and TRBJ2-5, with 10 middle bases fitting TRBD2. The nucleotides are TGTGCCAGCAGTCGGAAAAGCGGGAGGGCCGTGGAGACCCAGTGCTTC. Its translation reads: CASSRKSGRAVETQCF.